This T cell receptor beta chain was obtained from a study of blood T cell repertoires in COVID-19. About the study: Samples representing acute and convalescent COVID-19 were sourced from the United States, Italy and Spain. PBMCs, B-cell-depleted T cells, or T cells provided the cDNA or gDNA that made up the material.

Remarks on this clone: Other nucleotide sequences in the sample specify the same CDR3.

This CDR3 spans 14 amino acids. CDR1 and CDR2 (germline): MDHEN, SYDVKM. Germline trimming cut 4 bases from V and 2 bases from J; bases unmatched to any gene: 2. In the authors' workflow: Estimates of nucleated cell counts were drawn from the amplification of reference gene primers. The assay was immunoSEQ multiplex PCR, and TCRdb's table has in-frame clones only and misses some. The DNA was the basis for D and trimming; V, J and clone size are from that table. This sample has hundreds of thousands of clones, with 75% to 90% found just once. Input material: peripheral blood. The TCR comes from a woman in her twenties or thirties with acute or convalescent COVID-19. V and J are TRBV28 and TRBJ1-5; 7 nucleotides align to TRBD1. Here the CDR3 DNA reads TGTGCCAGCAGTTCAGACAGGGGCAATCAGCCCCAGCATTTT. This sequence encodes CASSSDRGNQPQHF.